This entry lists 22 T cell receptor beta chains sequenced from one sample in a study of Japanese encephalitis immunity and Zika vaccine responses. PBMCs were CFSE-labeled and cultured for more than five days with peptide pools at 0.75 to 1 ug/mL each. The sort collected unfixed, live, CD56-CD19-CD16-CD3+CD4+ CFSE-low proliferating CD4 T cells. From the 5' RACE reads, TCRdb called clonotypes with MiXCR, one entry per CDR3 protein. The table includes around 680 distinct CDR3 sequences, around 3.6% detected once. The sequenced sample was antigen-activated CD4+ T cells from blood, cultured, obtained during a Zika inactivated vaccine study. The receptors stem from an adult woman who received an inactivated Zika virus vaccine.

The rearrangement links TRBV30 to TRBJ1-5; D is undetermined. V lost 0 bases and J lost 0, with 6 bases in between. The CDR3 has 14 amino acids. Germline V gene lookup returns CDR1 GTSNPN and CDR2 SVGIG (reference sequence). The CDR3 region has the DNA TGTGCCTGGAGTGTAGGGTTTAGCAATCAGCCCCAGCATTTT. This translates into CAWSVGFSNQPQHF.

This clonotype is large within its sample. This rearrangement joins TRBV18 to TRBJ1-6; 8 bases are shared with TRBD1. J lost 10 bases, V lost 3 bases, and 5 bases had no gene match. This CDR3 region has 14 residues. Germline CDR1 is KGHSH and CDR2 is LQKENI. Here the CDR3 reads CASSPGQGGSPLHF. The CDR3 DNA reads TGTGCCAGCTCACCCGGACAGGGCGGGTCACCCCTCCACTTT.

By share, this clonotype ranks as large. This sequence joins TRBV7-2 and TRBJ2-3; no clear D. Germline values: CDR1 SGHTA, CDR2 FQGNSA. The CDR3 runs to 13 residues. V was cut by 5 bases and J by 1 base, with 7 bases left in between. The CDR3 sequence: CASSPQGTDTQYF. The CDR3 bases are TGTGCCAGCAGCCCCCAGGGCACAGATACGCAGTATTTT.

This clonotype is termed large. The V gene is TRBV2, the J gene TRBJ2-3, with D perhaps given as TRBD1 or TRBD2 (5 bases each). Trimming pared 7 bases from V and 0 bases from J, leaving 11 bases between. The CDR3 is 14 amino acids. Germline V gene sequence: CDR1 SNHLY, CDR2 FYNNEI. CDR3 in amino acids: CASNRRDSTDTQYF. In DNA, the CDR3 is TGTGCCAGCAACCGCCGGGACAGCACAGATACGCAGTATTTT.

By proportion, this clonotype is large. The V gene is TRBV5-5, the J gene TRBJ2-7; D unresolved. Trimming shortened V by 2 bases and J by 5 bases, and 14 bases separated the two germline ends. CDR3 length: 14 amino acids. Looked up from germline, CDR1 is SGHKS and CDR2 is YYEKEE (reference sequence). The CDR3, as DNA: TGTGCCAGCAGCTTTCATTCAGGTGTCGACGAGCAGTACTTC. It encodes CASSFHSGVDEQYF.

This clonotype is deemed large. The chain joins TRBV7-2 to TRBJ2-3; the D gene is possibly TRBD1 (6 bases). V lost 5 bases to trimming and J lost 3 bases, with 9 bases between them. The CDR3 is 13 residues long. Germline lookup yields CDR1 SGHTA and CDR2 FQGNSA. CDR3 DNA: TGTGCCAGCAGCGCACAGGGAACAGATACGCAGTATTTT. Its protein product is CASSAQGTDTQYF. The entire variable domain, with the rest obtained from reference TRBV7-2 and TRBJ2-3, is as follows: GAGVSQSPSNKVTEKGKDVELRCDPISGHTALYWYRQSLGQGLEFLIYFQGNSAPDKSGLPSDRFSAERTGGSVSTLTIQRTQQEDSAVYLCASSAQGTDTQYFGPGTRLTVL.

This clonotype is classed as medium-sized. The genes are TRBV19 and TRBJ1-1; maybe TRBD1 (5 bases). This CDR3 is 16 amino acids long. CDR1 is LNHDA and CDR2 is SQIVND in the germline V gene (reference sequence). Trimming took off 7 bases at V and 1 base at J, with 19 bases between the two ends. The CDR3 sequence is CASTFDSGTENTEAFF. The CDR3, as DNA: TGTGCCAGTACCTTTGACTCTGGGACCGAGAACACTGAAGCTTTCTTT.

Within the sample, this clonotype is medium-sized. In DNA, the CDR3 is TGTGCCAGCTCACCGGGACAGCGCCAAGAGACCCAGTACTTC. Translation gives CASSPGQRQETQYF. The chain combines TRBV18 with TRBJ2-5; TRBD1 matches 7 bases. This CDR3 has 14 residues. Germline CDR1 and CDR2: KGHSH and LQKENI. With V trimmed by 3 bases and J by 1 base, 2 bases remained unmatched. Drawing the rest from reference TRBV18 and TRBJ2-5, the complete variable domain is NAGVMQNPRHLVRRRGQEARLRCSPMKGHSHVYWYRQLPEEGLKFMVYLQKENIIDESGMPKERFSAEFPKEGPSILRIQQVVRGDSAAYFCASSPGQRQETQYFGPGTRLLVL.

This clonotype was counted at least ten times. The V gene is TRBV19, the J gene TRBJ2-1; 8 bases are a match to TRBD1. The junction had 12 bases not matched to a gene; V was cut back by 1 base and J by 7 bases. This CDR3 is 17 amino acids long. Germline V gene sequence: CDR1 LNHDA, CDR2 SQIVND (reference sequence). Written as DNA, the CDR3 is TGTGCCAGTAGTATAGCTGCGGGACAGGCCACAGAGAATGAGCAGTTCTTC. Translating gives CASSIAAGQATENEQFF.

In its sample, this clonotype ranks as medium-sized. CDR3 DNA sequence: TGTGCCAGCAGCTTAGTTTCGGCTAGCACAGATACGCAGTATTTT. Protein: CASSLVSASTDTQYF. The V gene is TRBV7-2, the J gene TRBJ2-3; D uncertain. Germline values: CDR1 SGHTA, CDR2 FQGNSA. Between the trimmed V and J ends, which lost 1 base and 0 bases, there was a span of 8 bases. The CDR3 is made up of 15 amino acids.

This clonotype is classed as medium-sized. Here the CDR3 DNA reads TGTGCCAGCATCTCCTCTACAGGGAGATGGAGTCCCCTCCACTTT. This codes for CASISSTGRWSPLHF. The gene calls are TRBV28 and TRBJ1-6, with D perhaps TRBD1 (6 bases). The V gene's germline CDR1 is MDHEN and CDR2 SYDVKM. The CDR3 length is 15 residues. Trimming left V 7 bases short and J 13 bases short, with 23 bases between.

A few counts support this clonotype. For the CDR3, the DNA is TGTGCCAGTAGTATGGATCATATACCGGGACAGTTATACGAGCAGTACTTC. Residues: CASSMDHIPGQLYEQYF. V usage is TRBV19 and J usage is TRBJ2-7; 7 nucleotides agree with TRBD1. V was pared by 3 bases and J by 4 bases, with 15 bases of the junction left unmatched. Germline CDR1 reads LNHDA; CDR2 reads SQIVND (reference sequence). The CDR3 runs 17 residues.

In its sample, this clonotype ranks as large. The chain is built from TRBV28 and TRBJ2-2; D is uncertain. Germline V lookup: CDR1 MDHEN, CDR2 SYDVKM. This CDR3 is built from 14 residues. V lost 5 bases and J 5 bases, leaving 12 bases between the germline ends. For the CDR3, the DNA is TGTGCCAGCAGTCGAAACAGAGAGACCGGGGAGCTGTTTTTT. Translation gives CASSRNRETGELFF. Using reference TRBV28 and TRBJ2-2 for the parts outside the CDR3, the full variable domain is DVKVTQSSRYLVKRTGEKVFLECVQDMDHENMFWYRQDPGLGLRLIYFSYDVKMKEKGDIPEGYSVSREKKERFSLILESASTNQTSMYLCASSRNRETGELFFGEGSRLTVL.

This clonotype is categorized as large (0.1 to 1%). V is TRBV12-3 or TRBV12-4 and J is TRBJ2-3; TRBD2 matches 12 bases. V lost 4 bases to trimming and J lost 2 bases; unmatched junction nucleotides: 4. The CDR3 loop spans 16 amino acids. DNA for the CDR3: TGTGCCAGCAGTTCCCTAGCGGGGGGGGTCACAGATACGCAGTATTTT. This encodes CASSSLAGGVTDTQYF.

Sample share makes this clonotype medium-sized. The chain's CDR3 is CASSEGQGVGGYTF. CDR3 nucleotides: TGTGCCAGCAGTGAGGGACAGGGGGTAGGTGGCTACACCTTC. This chain joins TRBV6-1 and TRBJ1-2, with 11 bases aligning to TRBD1. This CDR3 has 14 amino acids. The J segment lost 7 bases and the V segment lost 3 bases, leaving 4 bases of the junction unmatched. Germline V gene sequence: CDR1 MNHNS, CDR2 SASEGT.

By frequency in the sample, this clonotype is large. V gene TRBV5-1 combines with J gene TRBJ1-1, with D possibly being TRBD1 (6 bases). The CDR3 sequence is 14 residues long. The germline V and J ends were trimmed by 4 bases and 1 base, with 11 bases remaining between them. The V gene's germline CDR1 is SGHRS and CDR2 YFSETQ. The DNA for the CDR3 is TGCGCCAGCAGCCCCGACAGGACGAACACTGAAGCTTTCTTT. Translating it yields CASSPDRTNTEAFF.

This clonotype is termed medium-sized (0.01 to 0.1%). The CDR3 loop reads CASSETGGYQPQHF. As DNA, the CDR3 is TGTGCCAGCAGTGAGACAGGTGGCTATCAGCCCCAGCATTTT. The J gene is TRBJ1-5, the V gene TRBV25-1; maybe TRBD1 (6 bases). The V end lost 3 bases, the J end lost 5 bases, and 11 bases lay between the germline ends. Germline lookup yields CDR1 MGHDK and CDR2 SYGVNS. This CDR3 spans 14 amino acids.

This clonotype is large within its sample. The genes are TRBV4-3 and TRBJ2-2, with D uncertain. The germline gives CDR1 LGHNA, CDR2 YSLEER. This CDR3 has 12 residues. Trimming shortened V by 2 bases and J by 4 bases, and 2 bases separated the two germline ends. The CDR3 protein is CASSQSTGELFF. The CDR3 DNA sequence: TGCGCCAGCAGCCAAAGCACCGGGGAGCTGTTTTTT.

This clonotype is deemed large. The chain combines TRBV3-1 with TRBJ2-1; a weak D match, TRBD2 (5 bases). The CDR3 loop spans 15 amino acids. CDR1 is LGHDT and CDR2 is YNNKEL in the germline V gene (reference sequence). With 4 bases removed from V and 6 bases from J, the gap between germline ends came to 16 bases. DNA for the CDR3: TGTGCCAGCAGCCGCCGGGGAACCCGGGGCAATGAGCAGTTCTTC. Residues: CASSRRGTRGNEQFF.

In this sample, this clonotype turned up many times. V usage is TRBV30 and J usage is TRBJ1-4; 11 nucleotides align to TRBD1. Germline V gene data show CDR1 as GTSNPN and CDR2 as SVGIG (reference sequence). CDR3 length: 16 amino acids. The trim removed 5 bases at V and 3 bases at J, leaving 8 bases unmatched. CDR3 sequence: CAWCPGQGEPNEKLFF. CDR3 in DNA: TGTGCCTGGTGTCCGGGACAGGGGGAACCTAATGAAAAACTGTTTTTT.

This clonotype is large (0.1 to 1%) within its sample. CDR3: CASSPPPRSWSPSSYEQYF. CDR3 DNA sequence: TGTGCCAGCTCACCACCCCCCCGGTCGTGGTCCCCCTCATCCTACGAGCAGTACTTC. The chain is built from TRBV18 and TRBJ2-7; D is undetermined. Trimming shortened V by 0 bases and J by 1 base, and 22 bases separated the two germline ends. The V gene's germline CDR1 is KGHSH and CDR2 LQKENI. CDR3 length equals 19 residues.

Judged by abundance, this clonotype is medium-sized (0.01 to 0.1%). The gene calls are TRBV30 and TRBJ1-2; perhaps TRBD1 as D (6 bases). V dropped 1 base and J dropped 0 bases, with 12 bases sitting between them. The CDR3 contains 15 residues. CDR1 and CDR2 from the germline V gene are GTSNPN and SVGIG (reference sequence). The CDR3 DNA sequence: TGTGCCTGGAGTGCCCTGACAGGCGCTAACTATGGCTACACCTTC. Its protein is CAWSALTGANYGYTF. Based on the CDR3 plus reference TRBV30 and TRBJ1-2, the full variable domain is SQTIHQWPATLVQPVGSPLSLECTVEGTSNPNLYWYRQAAGRGLQLLFYSVGIGQISSEVPQNLSASRPQDRQFILSSKKLLLSDSGFYLCAWSALTGANYGYTFGSGTRLTVV.